This T cell receptor (beta chain) was recovered during a study of cytomegalovirus exposure and HLA in healthy donors. Use of 60 Vbeta and 13 Jbeta primers characterized the PCR. Assay: immunoSEQ multiplex PCR; the TCRdb copy retains only in-frame clones and omits some. The sample gives around 200,000 clones, around 86% of which show up once; less than 3% is in the top ten. V shed 4 bases and J 6 bases; nucleotides not matched to a gene: 12. The CDR3 consists of 15 residues. Per germline, CDR1 SGDLS and CDR2 YYNGEE. Sequenced material: PBMCs. This receptor was identified in a woman aged 40 to 50 in good health and CMV-seronegative. V and J are TRBV9 and TRBJ1-1; 7 nucleotides match TRBD1. CDR3 region: CASSSRLGQDPEAFF. The CDR3 DNA follows: TGTGCCAGCAGCTCGCGCCTCGGACAGGACCCTGAAGCTTTCTTT.